This TCR beta chain was profiled in a study of blood T cells in healthy people across ages (dated by TCRdb to the mid-2010s). Notes on the research overall: In model experiments, template switching captured about one uniquely barcoded TCR beta cDNA molecule for every two T cells. Donors of different ages were randomly distributed across sequencing lanes to avoid experimental bias. The donors were split into four age groups: young (average around 15 years), middle-aged (39), aged (over 55) and long-lived (roughly 86). For two donors (one aged 18 to 29 and one aged 80 or older), the study analyzed two additional independent replicas of 1 million unique cDNA reads from the same blood draw. Using deep sequencing normalized with unique cDNA molecular identifiers, the study measured how TCR beta repertoire diversity changes with age.

What the authors observed across the whole study: Estimates of total diversity based on one million sequenced T cells were considered lower bounds and underestimates. Observed TCR beta diversity per million T cells fell roughly linearly with age, and a significant reduction was already apparent by age about 38. Because donor CMV infection status was unknown, age-related changes in expanded clonotypes were potentially confounded. The long-lived group showed more naive CD4+ T cells, fewer expanded clones and increased TCR diversity than the aged group, suggesting age selection. Because profiling used bulk unsorted PBMCs, naive and antigen-experienced compartments could not be compared conclusively. The percentage of naive T cells measured by flow cytometry correlated strongly with observed TCR beta diversity.

Library generation was performed with 5' RACE. The listed sequencing device is Illumina HiSeq 2500. A second PCR of roughly 7 to 12 cycles was run with a J-beta primer mix and a sample-barcoded 5' primer. Each TCR beta cDNA molecule received a unique molecular identifier from a template-switch 5' adaptor carrying 12 random nucleotides. Each sample yielded at least 3 million CDR3-containing paired-end reads. First-strand cDNA was synthesized from all RNA with the Mint cDNA synthesis kit, primed by a TRBC-specific oligonucleotide. Following uracil-DNA glycosylase treatment, a first 18-cycle PCR with universal primers M1SS and BC2_uni_R was performed on all cDNA. As for the original processing: Each sample was normalized by randomly selecting 1 million high-quality reads, each carrying a distinct molecular identifier. Instead of being binned into consensus sequences, reads that shared molecular identifiers were thrown out. MiTCR, with a Q25 quality threshold and the strictest error-elimination algorithm, was used for CDR3 identification, clonotype clustering and error correction. Lower-bound total TCR beta diversity was estimated with a nonparametric unseen species model using Euler transformation. Using fastp trimming at Q25 and MiXCR clonotype assembly, TCRdb reanalyzed the public sequencing data and kept in-frame beta chains. Every distinct CDR3 protein forms one entry, paired with its most common genes and DNA. The V and J calls shown here were made by TCRdb, not taken from the authors' results. This sample comprises about 1.5 million distinct CDR3 sequences, approximately 39% of them detected only once. Jointly, the top ten make up 4% of the sample.

Donors were a few dozen systemically healthy Caucasian individuals from Russia aged roughly 6 to 90 years. Each donor gave 8 to 10 milliliters of peripheral blood, drawn into EDTA-treated Vacutainer tubes. Ficoll-Paque density-gradient centrifugation was used to isolate PBMCs, with at least 6 million obtained per sample. Total RNA, at least 6 micrograms per sample, was extracted from PBMCs with Trizol reagent. The percentages of naive CD45RAhigh/CD27high T cells were determined by flow cytometry on a PBMC aliquot from every donor. This clonotype has a handful of counts. Its recognized antigen is unknown. Base qualities are not at hand, and no much larger clone is one base apart. Reading from cysteine to phenylalanine, the CDR3 counts 17 amino acids. Here the CDR3 DNA is all that survives: 51 bases in frame from base 1. CDR1 and CDR2 were assigned from the germline V gene as MGHRA and YSYEKL. Clipping removes 3 bases from V and 2 bases from J, with 7 as the unmatched junction base count.

This sequence was found in a woman aged 18-29 years in good health. Sequencing was done on a sample of blood. The chain is assembled from TRBV4-1 and TRBJ2-1, and 10 bases in between align with TRBD2. The bases read TGCGCCAGCAGCCATACGGGACTAGCGATTACCTACAATGAGCAGTTCTTC. This codes for CASSHTGLAITYNEQFF.